The 20 T cell receptor beta chains listed next were all sequenced from one sample in a study of identical twins. Using its own MiXCR run on the 5' RACE reads, TCRdb lists one record per CDR3 protein. This sample yields approximately 530,000 distinct CDR3 sequences, of which about 22% are seen a single time; 0.48% belongs to the top ten. The same sample was also studied in work on yellow fever vaccine responses in identical twins.

Sequenced sample: CD4+ T cells sorted from blood. Every receptor here comes from a woman between 18 and 29 years old in good health.

This clonotype has only a few counts. This chain uses TRBV7-2 with TRBJ2-7; D ambiguous. The CDR3 contains 11 residues. CDR1 and CDR2 (germline): SGHTA, FQGNSA. V was cut by 5 bases and J by 2 bases, with 4 bases left in between. DNA for the CDR3: TGTGCCAGCAGCGCAGCCTACGAGCAGTACTTC. Translated, it gives CASSAAYEQYF.

This clonotype was counted only a few times. This chain uses TRBV12-3 or TRBV12-4 with TRBJ1-1; 8 bases match TRBD1. The CDR3 has 14 residues. The ends lost 6 bases at V and 6 bases at J; junction bases unmatched: 9. CDR3 coding DNA: TGTGCCAGCAGCTTTTTTCAGGGGGCCGCTGAAGCTTTCTTT. Its translation: CASSFFQGAAEAFF.

This chain uses TRBV6-1 with TRBJ2-2; 9 bases fit TRBD2. The CDR3 extends over 15 amino acids. Trimming cost V 7 bases and J 4 bases; bases outside gene matches: 7. Germline-derived CDR1 and CDR2 are MNHNS and SASEGT. The CDR3: CASTWETSGTGELFF. CDR3 in DNA: TGTGCCAGCACCTGGGAGACTAGCGGCACCGGGGAGCTGTTTTTT.

This clonotype was seen more than once but under ten times. The rearrangement uses TRBV18 and TRBJ2-1, with 13 bases lining up with TRBD2. The germline V gene encodes CDR1 KGHSH and CDR2 LQKENI. V lost 8 bases, J lost 6 bases, and 10 bases stayed unmatched. The CDR3 loop spans 16 amino acids. The CDR3 reads CASAPRLAGGTNEQFF. CDR3 DNA sequence: TGTGCCAGCGCGCCAAGACTAGCGGGAGGAACCAATGAGCAGTTCTTC.

The gene calls are TRBV5-1 and TRBJ1-1; maybe TRBD1 (5 bases). Germline lookup yields CDR1 SGHRS and CDR2 YFSETQ. CDR3 length: 14 amino acids. V was clipped by 4 bases and J by 0 bases, with 10 bases between them. The CDR3 DNA follows: TGCGCCAGCAGCAGTGTGGGGGTGAACACTGAAGCTTTCTTT. It encodes CASSSVGVNTEAFF.

The chain couples TRBV3-1 to TRBJ1-5, with D perhaps matching TRBD1 (5 bases). V lost 4 bases and J lost 5, with 12 bases in between. The germline gives CDR1 LGHDT, CDR2 YNNKEL (reference sequence). There are 14 residues in the CDR3. This CDR3 is CASSPVLGDQPQHF. The CDR3 coding sequence is TGTGCCAGCAGCCCAGTCTTGGGGGATCAGCCCCAGCATTTT.

This sequence joins TRBV29-1 and TRBJ1-1, with D tentatively TRBD1 (5 bases). Germline V lookup: CDR1 SQVTM, CDR2 ANQGSEA. There are 12 residues in the CDR3. V was trimmed by 7 bases and J by 3 bases, leaving 12 bases between them. CDR3 region: CSGRDSYTEAFF. As DNA, the CDR3 is TGCAGCGGCAGAGACAGCTACACTGAAGCTTTCTTT. Combining the CDR3 with reference TRBV29-1 and TRBJ1-1 gives the whole variable domain SAVISQKPSRDICQRGTSLTIQCQVDSQVTMMFWYRQQPGQSLTLIATANQGSEATYESGFVIDKFPISRPNLTFSTLTVSNMSPEDSSIYLCSGRDSYTEAFFGQGTRLTVV.

A few counts support this clonotype. V is TRBV5-4 and J is TRBJ2-3, with 10 bases fitting TRBD1. J was trimmed by 4 bases and V by 2 bases; bases with no gene match: 16. CDR1 is SGHNT and CDR2 is YYREEE in the germline V gene (reference sequence). There are 19 residues in the CDR3. CDR3: CASSLSGTGATFWADTQYF. The CDR3 nucleotides read TGTGCCAGCAGCTTATCCGGGACAGGGGCCACTTTCTGGGCAGATACGCAGTATTTT. Complete variable domain (other parts from reference TRBV5-4 and TRBJ2-3): ETGVTQSPTHLIKTRGQQVTLRCSSQSGHNTVSWYQQALGQGPQFIFQYYREEENGRGNFPPRFSGLQFPNYSSELNVNALELDDSALYLCASSLSGTGATFWADTQYFGPGTRLTVL.

The V call is TRBV11-2, the J call TRBJ2-3, with 7 bases matching TRBD2. The CDR3 runs to 15 residues. Germline V gene lookup returns CDR1 SGHAT and CDR2 FQNNGV. J lost 2 bases, V lost 5 bases, and 7 bases had no gene match. The CDR3 is CASSRGLADTDTQYF. DNA of the CDR3: TGTGCCAGCAGCAGAGGGCTAGCGGACACAGATACGCAGTATTTT.

V gene TRBV3-1 combines with J gene TRBJ2-3; D remains ambiguous. Germline lookup yields CDR1 LGHDT and CDR2 YNNKEL (reference sequence). CDR3 length: 14 residues. V was pared by 3 bases and J by 4 bases, with 11 bases between. This chain's CDR3 is CASSQGWSADTQYF. In nucleotides, the CDR3 is TGTGCCAGCAGCCAGGGTTGGAGCGCAGATACGCAGTATTTT.

This rearrangement joins TRBV20-1 to TRBJ2-1, with TRBD2 matching over 12 bases. CDR1 and CDR2 (germline): DFQATT, SNEGSKA (reference sequence). J lost 0 bases, V lost 1 base, and 13 bases had no gene match. The CDR3 has 20 amino acids. In DNA, the CDR3 is TGCAGTGCTAGAGTTCCCGGACTAGCGGGAACTTGGAACTCCTACAATGAGCAGTTCTTC. Protein sequence: CSARVPGLAGTWNSYNEQFF.

This chain joins TRBV11-2 and TRBJ1-1; 7 nucleotides agree with TRBD1. The length of the CDR3 is 15 residues. Germline CDR1 SGHAT, CDR2 FQNNGV. The V segment lost 4 bases and the J segment 4 bases; nucleotides outside the gene matches: 9. The CDR3 DNA reads TGTGCCAGCAGCTCCCGGGACAGCGCAAGCACTGAAGCTTTCTTT. Its translation: CASSSRDSASTEAFF.

The J gene is TRBJ2-5, the V gene TRBV5-1; no firm D call. Per germline, CDR1 SGHRS and CDR2 YFSETQ. The CDR3 sequence is 14 residues long. The germline V and J ends were trimmed by 4 bases and 2 bases, with 12 bases remaining between them. CDR3: CASSPSGSQETQYF. DNA for the CDR3: TGCGCCAGCAGCCCCAGTGGGTCACAAGAGACCCAGTACTTC.

The chain recombines TRBV29-1 with TRBJ1-1, with D unresolved. This CDR3 comprises 12 residues. The germline V gene has CDR1 SQVTM and CDR2 ANQGSEA. Trimming left V 1 base short and J 3 bases short, with 6 bases between. CDR3 sequence reads: CSVEGLDTEAFF. The CDR3 DNA reads TGCAGCGTTGAAGGCCTTGACACTGAAGCTTTCTTT.

This chain connects TRBV7-8 to TRBJ2-3; D is uncertain. V lost 8 bases to trimming and J lost 4 bases, with 19 bases between them. Germline CDR1 SGHVS, CDR2 FQNEAQ. This CDR3 spans 15 amino acids. DNA of the CDR3: TGTGCCAGCGGCTCCAACCAGGTGACCGCAGATACGCAGTATTTT. Encoded protein: CASGSNQVTADTQYF.

This clonotype was recorded a few times. The rearrangement joins TRBV7-8 to TRBJ2-2; tentatively, D is TRBD1 (6 bases). CDR3 length: 13 amino acids. CDR1 SGHVS and CDR2 FQNEAQ come from the germline V gene. V was clipped by 1 base and J by 9 bases, with 9 bases between them. CDR3 bases: TGTGCCAGCAGCTTAGGTGGACAGAGGGAGCTGTTTTTT. Residues: CASSLGGQRELFF.

This clonotype turned up a few times. The V call is TRBV29-1, the J call TRBJ2-1; D is possibly TRBD2 (5 bases). Trimming shortened V by 4 bases and J by 0 bases, and 16 bases separated the two germline ends. Germline CDR1 is SQVTM and CDR2 is ANQGSEA. CDR3 length: 16 amino acids. In DNA, the CDR3 is TGCAGCGTTGTGGACTCTGGTTTAAGCTCCTACAATGAGCAGTTCTTC. Residues: CSVVDSGLSSYNEQFF.

This chain joins TRBV27 and TRBJ2-4; D gene ambiguous. This CDR3 is built from 15 residues. V dropped 5 bases and J dropped 3 bases, with 14 bases sitting between them. Germline CDR1 MNHEY, CDR2 SMNVEV (reference sequence). The CDR3, as DNA: TGTGCCAGCAGTCAGTGGAATGGGGACAAAAACATTCAGTACTTC. The encoded protein is CASSQWNGDKNIQYF.

This rearrangement joins TRBV18 to TRBJ2-2; D remains unclear. The CDR3 length is 14 residues. Germline CDR1 and CDR2: KGHSH and LQKENI. The germline V and J ends were trimmed by 0 bases and 0 bases, with 2 bases remaining between them. The DNA for the CDR3 is TGTGCCAGCTCACCACCGTCGAACACCGGGGAGCTGTTTTTT. This encodes CASSPPSNTGELFF.

The CDR3 DNA sequence: TGTGCCATCAGACAGGGACGATACAATGAGCAGTTCTTC. The encoded protein is CAIRQGRYNEQFF. The chain combines TRBV10-3 with TRBJ2-1; D perhaps matches TRBD1 (6 bases). The CDR3 covers 13 residues. Deletions cut 6 bases from V and 4 bases from J, with 10 bases between. Germline V lookup: CDR1 ENHRY, CDR2 SYGVKD.